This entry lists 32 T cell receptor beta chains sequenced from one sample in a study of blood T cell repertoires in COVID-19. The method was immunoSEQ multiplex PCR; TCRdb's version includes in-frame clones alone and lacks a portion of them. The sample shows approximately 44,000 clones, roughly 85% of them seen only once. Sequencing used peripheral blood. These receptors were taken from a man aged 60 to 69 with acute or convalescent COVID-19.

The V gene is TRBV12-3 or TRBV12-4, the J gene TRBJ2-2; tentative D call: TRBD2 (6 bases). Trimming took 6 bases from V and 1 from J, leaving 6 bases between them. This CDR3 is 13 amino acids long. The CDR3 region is CASRGGNTGELFF. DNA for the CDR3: TGTGCCAGCAGGGGGGGGAACACCGGGGAGCTGTTTTTT.

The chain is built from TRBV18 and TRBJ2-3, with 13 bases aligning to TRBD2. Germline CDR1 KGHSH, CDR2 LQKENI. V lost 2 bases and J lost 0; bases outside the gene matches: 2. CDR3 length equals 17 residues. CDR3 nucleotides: TGTGCCAGCTCACCAGGACTAGCGGGGGCCAGCACAGATACGCAGTATTTT. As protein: CASSPGLAGASTDTQYF.

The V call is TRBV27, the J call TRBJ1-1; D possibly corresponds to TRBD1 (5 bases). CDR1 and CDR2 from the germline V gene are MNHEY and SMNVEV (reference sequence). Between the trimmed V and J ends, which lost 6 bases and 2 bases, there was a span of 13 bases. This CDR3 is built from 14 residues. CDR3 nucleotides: TGTGCCAGCAGAGAGACAGTGATCAACACTGAAGCTTTCTTT. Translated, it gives CASRETVINTEAFF.

CDR3 sequence reads: CASRSGVSTDTQYF. DNA of the CDR3: TGTGCCAGCCGGAGCGGGGTTAGCACAGATACGCAGTATTTT. The chain combines TRBV27 with TRBJ2-3, with 7 positions matching TRBD2. J was trimmed by 0 bases and V by 8 bases; bases with no gene match: 5. The germline CDR1 and CDR2 sequences are MNHEY and SMNVEV (reference sequence). This CDR3 spans 14 amino acids.

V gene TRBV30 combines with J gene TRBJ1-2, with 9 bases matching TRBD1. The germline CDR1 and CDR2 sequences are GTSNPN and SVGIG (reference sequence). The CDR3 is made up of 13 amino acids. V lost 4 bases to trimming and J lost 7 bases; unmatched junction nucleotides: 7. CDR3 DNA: TGTGCCTGGACCCTGGGACAGGGTTTTGGCTACACCTTC. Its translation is CAWTLGQGFGYTF. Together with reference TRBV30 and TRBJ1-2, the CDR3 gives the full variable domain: SQTIHQWPATLVQPVGSPLSLECTVEGTSNPNLYWYRQAAGRGLQLLFYSVGIGQISSEVPQNLSASRPQDRQFILSSKKLLLSDSGFYLCAWTLGQGFGYTFGSGTRLTVV.

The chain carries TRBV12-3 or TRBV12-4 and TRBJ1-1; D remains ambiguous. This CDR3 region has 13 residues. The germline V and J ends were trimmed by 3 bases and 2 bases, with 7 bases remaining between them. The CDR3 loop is CASSFRENTEAFF. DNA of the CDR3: TGTGCCAGCAGTTTCCGGGAAAACACTGAAGCTTTCTTT.

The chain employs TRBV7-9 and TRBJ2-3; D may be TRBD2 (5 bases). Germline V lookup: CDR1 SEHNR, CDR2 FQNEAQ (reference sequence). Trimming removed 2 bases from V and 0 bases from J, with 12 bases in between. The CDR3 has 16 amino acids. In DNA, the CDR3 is TGTGCCAGCAGCTTAAGTCGCGGGTCTAGCACAGATACGCAGTATTTT. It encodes CASSLSRGSSTDTQYF.

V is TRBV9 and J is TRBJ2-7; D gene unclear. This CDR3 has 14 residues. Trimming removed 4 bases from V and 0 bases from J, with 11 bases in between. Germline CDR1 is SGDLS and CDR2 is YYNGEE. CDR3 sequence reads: CASSPDPSSYEQYF. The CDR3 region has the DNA TGTGCCAGCAGCCCCGATCCGAGCTCCTACGAGCAGTACTTC.

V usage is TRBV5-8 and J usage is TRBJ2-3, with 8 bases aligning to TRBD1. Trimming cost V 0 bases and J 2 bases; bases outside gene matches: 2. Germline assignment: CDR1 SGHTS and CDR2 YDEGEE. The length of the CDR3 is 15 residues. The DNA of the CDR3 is TGTGCCAGCAGCTTGGGACAGGGGAACACAGATACGCAGTATTTT. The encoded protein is CASSLGQGNTDTQYF.

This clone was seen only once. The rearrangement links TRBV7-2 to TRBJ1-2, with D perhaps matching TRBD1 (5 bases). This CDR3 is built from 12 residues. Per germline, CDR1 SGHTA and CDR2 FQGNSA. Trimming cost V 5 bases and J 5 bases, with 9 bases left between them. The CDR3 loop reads CASSLEGYGYTF. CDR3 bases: TGTGCCAGCAGCCTAGAGGGGTATGGCTACACCTTC.

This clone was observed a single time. For the CDR3, the DNA is TGTGCCAGCAGCCGAGCCGGGACAGGGTATAGCAATCAGCCCCAGCATTTT. Translated: CASSRAGTGYSNQPQHF. The chain uses TRBV27 and TRBJ1-5; 9 bases line up with TRBD1. The V gene end was trimmed by 6 bases and the J gene end by 0 bases; junction bases not matched to a gene: 9. Germline CDR1 and CDR2: MNHEY and SMNVEV (reference sequence). The CDR3 is made up of 17 amino acids.

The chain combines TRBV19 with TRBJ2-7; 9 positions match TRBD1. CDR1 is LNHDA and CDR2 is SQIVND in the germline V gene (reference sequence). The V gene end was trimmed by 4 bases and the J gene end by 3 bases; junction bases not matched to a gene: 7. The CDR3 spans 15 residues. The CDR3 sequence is CASSTRQGVFYEQYF. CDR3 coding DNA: TGTGCCAGTAGTACTCGACAGGGGGTCTTCTACGAGCAGTACTTC.

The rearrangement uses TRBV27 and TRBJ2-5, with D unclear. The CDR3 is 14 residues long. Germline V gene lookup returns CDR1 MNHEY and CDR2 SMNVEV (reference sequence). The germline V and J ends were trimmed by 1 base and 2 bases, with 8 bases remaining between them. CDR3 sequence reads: CASSLLADQETQYF. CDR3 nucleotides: TGTGCCAGCAGTTTATTGGCAGATCAAGAGACCCAGTACTTC.

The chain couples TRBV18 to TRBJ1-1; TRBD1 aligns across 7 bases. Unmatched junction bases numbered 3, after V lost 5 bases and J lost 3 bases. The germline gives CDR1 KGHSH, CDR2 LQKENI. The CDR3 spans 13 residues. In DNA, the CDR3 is TGTGCCAGCTCAGCCAGGGGGGACACTGAAGCTTTCTTT. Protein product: CASSARGDTEAFF.

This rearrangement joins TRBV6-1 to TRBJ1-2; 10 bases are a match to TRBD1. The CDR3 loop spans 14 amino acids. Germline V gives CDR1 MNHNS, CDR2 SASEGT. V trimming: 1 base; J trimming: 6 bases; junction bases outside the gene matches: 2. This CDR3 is CASSEVGTGDGYTF. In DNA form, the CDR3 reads TGTGCCAGCAGTGAAGTAGGGACAGGGGATGGCTACACCTTC.

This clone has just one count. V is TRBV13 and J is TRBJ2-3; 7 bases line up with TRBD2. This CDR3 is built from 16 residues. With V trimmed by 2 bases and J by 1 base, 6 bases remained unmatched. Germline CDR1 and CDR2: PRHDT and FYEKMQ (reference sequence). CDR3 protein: CASSLSGLAGTDTQYF. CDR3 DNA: TGTGCCAGCAGCTTAAGTGGGCTAGCGGGCACAGATACGCAGTATTTT.

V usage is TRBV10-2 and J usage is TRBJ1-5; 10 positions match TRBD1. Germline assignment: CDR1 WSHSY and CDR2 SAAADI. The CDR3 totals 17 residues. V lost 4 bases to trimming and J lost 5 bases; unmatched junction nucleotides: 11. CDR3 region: CASSAPLGQGGDQPQHF. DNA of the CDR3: TGCGCCAGCAGTGCCCCGCTTGGACAGGGGGGCGATCAGCCCCAGCATTTT.

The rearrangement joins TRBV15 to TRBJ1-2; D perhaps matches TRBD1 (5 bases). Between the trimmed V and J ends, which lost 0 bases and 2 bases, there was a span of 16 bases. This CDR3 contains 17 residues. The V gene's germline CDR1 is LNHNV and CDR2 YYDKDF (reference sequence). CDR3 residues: CATSRDPGAYDNYGYTF. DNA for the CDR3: TGTGCCACCAGCAGAGATCCTGGGGCATATGACAACTATGGCTACACCTTC.

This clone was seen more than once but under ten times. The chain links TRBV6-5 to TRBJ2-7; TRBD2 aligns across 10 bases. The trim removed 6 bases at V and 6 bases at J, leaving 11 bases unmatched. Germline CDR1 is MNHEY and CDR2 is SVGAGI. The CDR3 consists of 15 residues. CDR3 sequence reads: CASSQSGGARSEQYF. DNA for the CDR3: TGTGCCAGCAGCCAGAGCGGGGGGGCGCGTAGCGAGCAGTACTTC.

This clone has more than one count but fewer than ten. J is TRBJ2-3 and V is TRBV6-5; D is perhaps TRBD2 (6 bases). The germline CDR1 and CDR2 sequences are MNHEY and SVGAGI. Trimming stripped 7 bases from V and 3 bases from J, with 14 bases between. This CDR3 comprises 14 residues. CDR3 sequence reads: CASIEGAGTDTQYF. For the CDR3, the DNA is TGTGCCAGCATAGAAGGGGCGGGGACAGATACGCAGTATTTT.

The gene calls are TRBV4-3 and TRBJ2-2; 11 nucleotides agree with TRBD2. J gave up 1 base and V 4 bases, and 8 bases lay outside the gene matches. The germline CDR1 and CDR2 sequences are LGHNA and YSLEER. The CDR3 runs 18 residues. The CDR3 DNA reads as TGCGCCAGCAGCCTTACGGCTAGCGGGGGGCGGAACACCGGGGAGCTGTTTTTT. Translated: CASSLTASGGRNTGELFF.

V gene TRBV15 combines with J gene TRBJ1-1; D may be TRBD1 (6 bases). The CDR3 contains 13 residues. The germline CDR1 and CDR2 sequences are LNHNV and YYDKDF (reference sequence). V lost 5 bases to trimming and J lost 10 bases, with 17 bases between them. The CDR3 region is CATSATGPGGAFF. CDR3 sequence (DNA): TGTGCCACCAGCGCGACAGGTCCGGGAGGAGCTTTCTTT. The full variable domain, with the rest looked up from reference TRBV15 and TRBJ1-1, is DAMVIQNPRYQVTQFGKPVTLSCSQTLNHNVMYWYQQKSSQAPKLLFHYYDKDFNNEADTPDNFQSRRPNTSFCFLDIRSPGLGDTAMYLCATSATGPGGAFFGQGTRLTVV.

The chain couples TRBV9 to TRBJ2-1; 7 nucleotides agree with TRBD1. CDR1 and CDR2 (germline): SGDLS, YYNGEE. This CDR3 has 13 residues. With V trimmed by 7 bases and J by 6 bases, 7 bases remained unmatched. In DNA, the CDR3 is TGTGCCAGCGCGACAGGGTACGGCAATGAGCAGTTCTTC. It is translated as CASATGYGNEQFF.

CDR3 protein: CASSSMGTVNSPLHF. CDR3 in DNA: TGTGCCAGCAGCTCGATGGGGACAGTTAATTCACCCCTCCACTTT. The V and J genes are TRBV7-2 and TRBJ1-6; TRBD1 agrees at 7 bases. The V gene end was trimmed by 4 bases and the J gene end by 6 bases; junction bases not matched to a gene: 6. Per the germline V gene, CDR1 is SGHTA and CDR2 is FQGNSA. The CDR3 is 15 amino acids. The complete variable domain, with remaining parts taken from reference TRBV7-2 and TRBJ1-6, reads GAGVSQSPSNKVTEKGKDVELRCDPISGHTALYWYRQSLGQGLEFLIYFQGNSAPDKSGLPSDRFSAERTGGSVSTLTIQRTQQEDSAVYLCASSSMGTVNSPLHFGNGTRLTVT.

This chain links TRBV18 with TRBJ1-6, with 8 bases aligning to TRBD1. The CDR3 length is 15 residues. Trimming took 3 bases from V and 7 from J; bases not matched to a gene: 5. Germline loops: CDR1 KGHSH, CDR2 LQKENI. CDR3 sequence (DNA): TGTGCCAGCTCACCGGATGGGACAGGAAATTCACCCCTCCACTTT. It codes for CASSPDGTGNSPLHF.

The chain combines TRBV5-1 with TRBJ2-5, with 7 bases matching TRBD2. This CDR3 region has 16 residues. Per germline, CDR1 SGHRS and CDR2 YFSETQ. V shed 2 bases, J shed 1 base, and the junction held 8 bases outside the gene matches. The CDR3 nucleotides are TGCGCCAGCAGCTTCCAGGCAGCGGGGACCCAAGAGACCCAGTACTTC. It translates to CASSFQAAGTQETQYF.

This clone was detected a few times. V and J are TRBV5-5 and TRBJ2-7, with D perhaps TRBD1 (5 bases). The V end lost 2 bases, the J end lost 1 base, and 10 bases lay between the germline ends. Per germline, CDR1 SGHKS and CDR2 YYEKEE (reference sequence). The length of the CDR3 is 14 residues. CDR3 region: CASSLTGASYEQYF. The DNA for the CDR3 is TGTGCCAGCAGCTTAACAGGTGCATCCTACGAGCAGTACTTC.

For the CDR3, the DNA is TGTGCCACCAGCAGCCGGGGGGACAAACTGTTTTTT. Its translation is CATSSRGDKLFF. The V call is TRBV15, the J call TRBJ1-4; the D gene is possibly TRBD1 (5 bases). The CDR3 extends over 12 amino acids. The germline V gene has CDR1 LNHNV and CDR2 YYDKDF (reference sequence). V dropped 3 bases and J dropped 11 bases, with 10 bases sitting between them. Full variable domain (remainder filled in from reference TRBV15 and TRBJ1-4): DAMVIQNPRYQVTQFGKPVTLSCSQTLNHNVMYWYQQKSSQAPKLLFHYYDKDFNNEADTPDNFQSRRPNTSFCFLDIRSPGLGDTAMYLCATSSRGDKLFFGSGTQLSVL.

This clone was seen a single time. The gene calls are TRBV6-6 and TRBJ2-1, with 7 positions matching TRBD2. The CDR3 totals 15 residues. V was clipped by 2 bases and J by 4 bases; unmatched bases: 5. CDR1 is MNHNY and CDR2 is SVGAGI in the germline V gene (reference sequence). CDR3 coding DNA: TGTGCCAGCAGTTACCTGGCGGGGGAGTACAATGAGCAGTTCTTC. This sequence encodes CASSYLAGEYNEQFF.

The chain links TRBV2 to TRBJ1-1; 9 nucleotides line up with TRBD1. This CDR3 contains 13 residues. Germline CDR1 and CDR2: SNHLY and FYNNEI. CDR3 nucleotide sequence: TGTGGGGACAGGGAGAACATGAACACTGAAGCTTTCTTT. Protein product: CGDRENMNTEAFF.

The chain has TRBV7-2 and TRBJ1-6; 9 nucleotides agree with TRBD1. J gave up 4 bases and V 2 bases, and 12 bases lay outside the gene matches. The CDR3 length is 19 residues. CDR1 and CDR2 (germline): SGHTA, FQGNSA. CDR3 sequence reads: CASSLKVGDRAFYNSPLHF. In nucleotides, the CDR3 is TGTGCCAGCAGCTTAAAAGTGGGGGACAGGGCCTTTTATAATTCACCCCTCCACTTT.

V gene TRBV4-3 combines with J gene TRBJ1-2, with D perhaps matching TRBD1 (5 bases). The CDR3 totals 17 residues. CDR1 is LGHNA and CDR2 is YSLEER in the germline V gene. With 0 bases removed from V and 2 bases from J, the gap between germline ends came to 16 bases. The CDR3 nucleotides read TGCGCCAGCAGCCAAGATGGGGCCAGTAACAGCAACTATGGCTACACCTTC. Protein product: CASSQDGASNSNYGYTF.